A single TCR beta chain is shown here with its context. Its antigen is undetermined. The data are from a study of OX40 agonist ivuxolimab in advanced cancers. As for the study in general: Aged about 23 to 90 with a mean of 60 years, they were 75% to 85% male. Whole-study results and caveats: At 0.1 to 3.0 mg/kg, clonal expansion of CD4+ and CD8+ blood T cells had occurred by week 6. Determination of antigen specificity was not performed for the expanded peripheral T cells.

Clones were read by immunoSEQ multiplex PCR, and TCRdb kept only the in-frame ones, dropping some. Of around 62,000 clones listed, roughly 84% are singletons. Patients with a history of autoimmune disease or on systemic immunosuppression were excluded. From germline, CDR1 is SEHNR and CDR2 FQNEAQ (reference sequence). V shed 5 bases and J shed 3 bases, with 17 bases lying between them. The CDR3 is 16 amino acids. The clonotype was recovered from an adult with an advanced solid tumor such as melanoma, head and neck, liver or kidney cancer. The sample in question was CD4+ or CD8+ T cells sorted from blood, obtained in a trial of the OX40 agonist ivuxolimab. The gene calls are TRBV7-9 and TRBJ2-4, with D possibly TRBD1 on 5 matching bases. The CDR3 loop is CASSPPARQIKNIQYF. DNA for the CDR3: TGTGCCAGCAGCCCGCCGGCAAGACAGATCAAAAACATTCAGTACTTC.